This TCR beta chain was captured by sequencing in a study of OX40 agonist ivuxolimab in advanced cancers. The CDR3 totals 12 residues. V shed 8 bases and J shed 1 base, with 6 bases lying between them. Per germline, CDR1 MNHNY and CDR2 SVGAGI (reference sequence). The data were produced by immunoSEQ multiplex PCR, yet TCRdb's version contains in-frame clones alone and is incomplete. The sample includes more than 70,000 clones, more than 80% of them seen just once. The source is an adult with an advanced solid tumor such as melanoma, head and neck, liver or kidney cancer. V is TRBV6-6 and J is TRBJ1-3; D gene uncertain. The specimen comprised CD4+ or CD8+ T cells sorted from blood, sampled in a trial of the OX40 agonist ivuxolimab. The CDR3 nucleotides read TGTGCCAGCGGAGCATCTGGAAACACCATATATTTT. As protein: CASGASGNTIYF.